This TCR beta chain was recovered during a study of CD8 T cells in ankylosing spondylitis. Study-level results: Enrichment of disease-linked clones was reportedly significant in matched ankylosing spondylitis synovial fluid. Past research had described some motif variants in reactive arthritis synovial fluid and blood. For ankylosing spondylitis blood, a TCR beta motif of 7 or 8 highly homologous variants appeared characteristic.

The germline CDR1 and CDR2 sequences are SGHRS and YFSETQ. Deletions cut 4 bases from V and 0 bases from J, with 14 bases between. The CDR3 has 16 residues. TCRdb reprocessed the 5' RACE reads via MiXCR and lists one record per CDR3 protein. The top ten clones hold around 19% of a sample with under 850,000 distinct CDR3 sequences, about 20% of them seen once. On this clonotype itself: Its antigen is undetermined.

Input material: blood, either unsorted or a sorted T cell fraction (not recorded which). V is TRBV5-1 and J is TRBJ2-1; D possibly corresponds to TRBD2 (5 bases). The clonotype was recovered from a male donor with ankylosing spondylitis. The CDR3 DNA is TGCGCCAGCAGCCCCTGGACTCGGAGCTCCTACAATGAGCAGTTCTTC. As protein: CASSPWTRSSYNEQFF.